The 7 T cell receptor beta chains listed next were all sequenced from one sample in a study of early T cells in non-severe SARS-CoV-2 infection (dated by TCRdb to about 2021). Receptor amplification or capture employed 5' RACE. Sequencing relied on a NextSeq 500. The public reads were run again by TCRdb, first through fastp at Q25 and then through MiXCR, and only productive beta chains were kept. Entries are consolidated by CDR3 protein sequence, retaining the most common genes and DNA. Counted in this sample were roughly 83,000 distinct CDR3 sequences; less than 11% of them appeared once. Clones ranked in the top ten supply over 7% of the sample. Sequencing used whole blood, obtained at baseline. Receptor source: an adult who was a healthcare worker with PCR-confirmed SARS-CoV-2 infection or an uninfected control (not recorded which).

This clonotype has only a few counts. The CDR3 DNA sequence: TGTGCCAGCAGCCCATCAACGGTAGCGGGCCCCACAGATACGCAGTATTTT. This encodes CASSPSTVAGPTDTQYF. V is TRBV11-1 and J is TRBJ2-3, with TRBD2 matching 7 bases. Germline V gene lookup returns CDR1 SGHAT and CDR2 FQDESV (reference sequence). This CDR3 contains 17 residues. V was pared by 5 bases and J by 2 bases, with 13 bases of the junction left unmatched.

The chain uses TRBV28 and TRBJ2-6; 7 bases map to TRBD2. With 5 bases clipped from V and 0 bases from J, the junction kept 4 bases outside the gene matches. This CDR3 comprises 16 residues. From germline, CDR1 is MDHEN and CDR2 SYDVKM. DNA for the CDR3: TGTGCCAGCAGTAGCGGGGCAAGCTCTGGGGCCAACGTCCTGACTTTC. Its protein is CASSSGASSGANVLTF.

This clonotype has more than one count but fewer than ten. The V gene is TRBV11-2, the J gene TRBJ2-3, with a possible D match to TRBD2 (6 bases). CDR1 and CDR2 (germline): SGHAT, FQNNGV. V lost 5 bases to trimming and J lost 2 bases, with 14 bases between them. This CDR3 has 15 residues. The CDR3 DNA follows: TGTGCCAGCAGCCCTAGGGAGGACCCCACAGATACGCAGTATTTT. This encodes CASSPREDPTDTQYF.

The chain uses TRBV5-4 and TRBJ2-1, with D possibly matching TRBD1 (5 bases). The germline V gene encodes CDR1 SGHNT and CDR2 YYREEE (reference sequence). The CDR3 has 15 residues. V was clipped by 0 bases and J by 2 bases, with 9 bases between them. For the CDR3, the DNA is TGTGCCAGCAGCTTGGGAGGACACCCCTACAATGAGCAGTTCTTC. Its protein is CASSLGGHPYNEQFF.

The chain recombines TRBV5-1 with TRBJ1-1, with D maybe TRBD1 (6 bases). The CDR3 extends over 19 amino acids. Germline V gene data show CDR1 as SGHRS and CDR2 as YFSETQ. Trimming took 0 bases from V and 3 from J, leaving 24 bases between them. CDR3 in amino acids: CASSLEQVGTGKWDTEAFF. As DNA, the CDR3 is TGCGCCAGCAGCTTGGAACAAGTCGGAACAGGGAAGTGGGACACTGAAGCTTTCTTT.

The V and J genes are TRBV3-1 and TRBJ2-2; D call uncertain. Trimming removed 1 base from V and 4 bases from J, with 4 bases in between. This CDR3 has 13 residues. CDR1 is LGHDT, CDR2 YNNKEL, per germline (reference sequence). This CDR3 reads CASSQVGTGELFF. As DNA, the CDR3 is TGTGCCAGCAGCCAAGTGGGCACCGGGGAGCTGTTTTTT.

The chain has TRBV14 and TRBJ2-3, with a weak D call TRBD2 (5 bases). The CDR3 has 13 amino acids. Trimming removed 1 base at V and 8 bases at J, with 10 bases between. Germline CDR1 reads SGHDN; CDR2 reads FVKESK. This chain's CDR3 is CASSQGEQATQYF. CDR3 nucleotide sequence: TGTGCCAGCAGCCAAGGGGAGCAGGCTACGCAGTATTTT.